This TCR beta chain derives from a study of naive and memory T cell subsets. V lost 6 bases to trimming and J lost 3 bases, with 11 bases between them. Germline V gives CDR1 DFQATT, CDR2 SNEGSKA (reference sequence). The CDR3 spans 12 residues. This clonotype was detected many times. For blood and skin samples, reverse transcription used TCR alpha and beta constant primers. TCRdb ran MiXCR on the 5' RACE reads and lists one entry per CDR3 protein. The data contain over 20,000 distinct CDR3 sequences, approximately 24% of them singletons. RNA was extracted from under 3 ml of whole blood of healthy adults.

V is TRBV20-1 and J is TRBJ1-1, with D possibly being TRBD1 (5 bases). This TCR was sampled from a female donor in good health. As DNA, the CDR3 is TGCAGTGCAAACCTGGGGCACACTGAAGCTTTCTTT. Translated, it gives CSANLGHTEAFF.